This TCR beta chain was sequenced during a study of T cell responses to AZD1222 COVID-19 vaccine. A word on this clone: The antigen is not known.

The V gene's germline CDR1 is LGHDT and CDR2 YNNKEL (reference sequence). The CDR3 is made up of 16 amino acids. V lost 1 base and J 0 bases, leaving 10 bases between the germline ends. Clones were read by immunoSEQ multiplex PCR, and TCRdb kept only the in-frame ones, dropping some. The sample holds some 130,000 clones, approximately 91% seen once. Study conclusions and caveats: Among the donors, most were white British and more were female, and clonal diversity was possibly underestimated. Reportedly, nearly half the spike-specific TCRs target unmutated variant regions.

V gene TRBV3-1 (or the pseudogene TRBV3-2) combines with J gene TRBJ1-5; D not certain. The TCR was taken from an adult who received the AZD1222 COVID-19 vaccine. Here the sequenced sample was peripheral blood, taken 28 days after the second AZD1222 dose. The CDR3 DNA reads as TGTGCCAGCAGCCAAGGGTCCAGCCTTAGCAATCAGCCCCAGCATTTT. Amino acid sequence: CASSQGSSLSNQPQHF.